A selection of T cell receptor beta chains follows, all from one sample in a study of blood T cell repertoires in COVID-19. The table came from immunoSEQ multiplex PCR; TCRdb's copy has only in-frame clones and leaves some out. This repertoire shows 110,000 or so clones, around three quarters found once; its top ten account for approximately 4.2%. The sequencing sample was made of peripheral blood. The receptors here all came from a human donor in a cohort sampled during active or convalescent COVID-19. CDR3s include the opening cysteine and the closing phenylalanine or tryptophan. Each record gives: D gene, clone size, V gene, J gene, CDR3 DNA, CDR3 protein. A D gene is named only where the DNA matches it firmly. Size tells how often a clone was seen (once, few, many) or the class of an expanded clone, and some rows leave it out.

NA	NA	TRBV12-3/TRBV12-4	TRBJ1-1	TGTGCCAGCAGTTTAGTCAGGTCTGAAGCTTTCTTT	CASSLVRSEAFF
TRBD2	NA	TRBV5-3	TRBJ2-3	TGTGCCAGAAGCTTGTGTCCGACTAGCGGGAGAACAGATACGCAGTATTTT	CARSLCPTSGRTDTQYF
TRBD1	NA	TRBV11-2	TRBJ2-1	TGTGCCAGCACCGGGTGGGACAGTGGCAATGAGCAGTTCTTC	CASTGWDSGNEQFF
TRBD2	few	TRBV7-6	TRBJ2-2	TGTGCCAGCAGCCCAATTACTAGCGGGACGGCCGGGGAGCTGTTTTTT	CASSPITSGTAGELFF
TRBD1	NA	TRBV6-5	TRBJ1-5	TGTGCCAGCAGGGTTCGGGCAGGGGGCAGGCAGCCCCAGCATTTT	CASRVRAGGRQPQHF
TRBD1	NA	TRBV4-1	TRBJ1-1	TGCGCCAGCAGCCAATCGCAGGGGGCGCGGACTGAAGCTTTCTTT	CASSQSQGARTEAFF
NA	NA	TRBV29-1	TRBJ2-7	TGCAGCGTTAAACACTACGAGCAGTACTTC	CSVKHYEQYF
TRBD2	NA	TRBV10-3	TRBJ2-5	TGTGCCATCAGTTCCGGGACTAGCGGGGGGGAGACCCAGTACTTC	CAISSGTSGGETQYF
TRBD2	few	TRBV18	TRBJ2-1	TGTGCCAGCTCCCCACTAGCGGGAGTAAGGGATGAGCAGTTCTTC	CASSPLAGVRDEQFF
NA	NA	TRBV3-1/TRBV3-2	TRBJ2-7	TGTGCCAGCAGCCATGCCGGGTTAAGCTCCTACGAGCAGTACTTC	CASSHAGLSSYEQYF
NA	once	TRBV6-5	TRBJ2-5	TGTGCCACGCTAAGACAGCAAGAGACCCAGTACTTC	CATLRQQETQYF
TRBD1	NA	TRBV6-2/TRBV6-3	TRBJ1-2	TGTGCCAGCAGCGACTGGGGACAGGCATACTATGGCTACACCTTC	CASSDWGQAYYGYTF
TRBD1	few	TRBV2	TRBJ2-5	TGTGCCAGCAGTGAATCCTGGACAGGGGGCAAGACCCAGTACTTC	CASSESWTGGKTQYF
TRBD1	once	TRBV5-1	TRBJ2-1	TGCGCCAGCAGCCTGGGACAGGAACCCAATGAGCAGTTCTTC	CASSLGQEPNEQFF
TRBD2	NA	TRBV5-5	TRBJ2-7	TGTGCCAGCAGCCCTACGAGGGGCGGGGGTATCCACGAGCAGTACTTC	CASSPTRGGGIHEQYF
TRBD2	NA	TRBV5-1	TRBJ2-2	TGCGCCAGCAGCGTAGTTACTAGCGGTGGGAACACCGGGGAGCTGTTTTTT	CASSVVTSGGNTGELFF
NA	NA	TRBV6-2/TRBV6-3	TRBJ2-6	TGTGCCAGCAGTTCGGCAGGGGATAAGGCTGGGGCCAACGTCCTGACTTTC	CASSSAGDKAGANVLTF
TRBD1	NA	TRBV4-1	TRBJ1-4	TGCGCCAGCAGCGCCCGCCCCCTACAGGGGTTGGGAGAAAAACTGTTTTTT	CASSARPLQGLGEKLFF
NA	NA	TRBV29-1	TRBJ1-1	TGCAGCGGTTGGGGGGGAGGTGGCACTGAAGCTTTCTTT	CSGWGGGGTEAFF
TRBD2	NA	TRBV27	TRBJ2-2	TGTGCCAGCAGTTTCTGGCGGGGGGCTACGAACACCGGGGAGCTGTTTTTT	CASSFWRGATNTGELFF
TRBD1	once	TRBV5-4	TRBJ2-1	TGTGCCAGCAGCCCAAGGACAGGGGACAATGAGCAGTTCTTC	CASSPRTGDNEQFF
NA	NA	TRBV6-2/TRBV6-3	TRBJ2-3	TGTGCCAGCAGCTCCGGGACAGATACGCAGTATTTT	CASSSGTDTQYF
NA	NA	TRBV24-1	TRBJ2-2	TGTGCCACCAGTGATCTAGGACGGGGCACCGGGGAGCTGTTTTTT	CATSDLGRGTGELFF
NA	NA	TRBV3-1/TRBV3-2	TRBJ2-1	TGTGCCAGCAGCCAAGATGTTACGGGGAAAGACAATGAGCAGTTCTTC	CASSQDVTGKDNEQFF
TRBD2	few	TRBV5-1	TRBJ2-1	TGCGCCAGCAGCTCGGCGGGAGTTAGGAGTGAGCAGTTCTTC	CASSSAGVRSEQFF
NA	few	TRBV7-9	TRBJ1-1	TGTGCCAGCAGCTTGGGGGAGGACACTGAAGCTTTCTTT	CASSLGEDTEAFF